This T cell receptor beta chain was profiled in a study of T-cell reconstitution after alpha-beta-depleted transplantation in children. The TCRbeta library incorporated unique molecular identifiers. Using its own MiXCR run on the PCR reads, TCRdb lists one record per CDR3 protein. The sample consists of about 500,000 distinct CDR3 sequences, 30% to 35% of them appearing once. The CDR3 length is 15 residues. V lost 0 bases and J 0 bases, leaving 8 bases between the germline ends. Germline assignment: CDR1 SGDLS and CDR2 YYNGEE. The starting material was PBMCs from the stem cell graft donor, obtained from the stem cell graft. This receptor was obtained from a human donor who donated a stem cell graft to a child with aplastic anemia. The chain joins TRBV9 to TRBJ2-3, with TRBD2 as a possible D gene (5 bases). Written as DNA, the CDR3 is TGTGCCAGCAGCGTAGGCCAGCGGAGCACAGATACGCAGTATTTT. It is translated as CASSVGQRSTDTQYF.